This entry lists 15 T cell receptor beta chains sequenced from one sample in a study of OX40 agonist ivuxolimab in advanced cancers. TCRdb's copy holds only in-frame clones and misses some; the assay was immunoSEQ multiplex PCR. This sample has approximately 72,000 clones, with more than 65% found just once. Source: CD4+ or CD8+ T cells sorted from blood, taken in a trial of the OX40 agonist ivuxolimab. The source is an adult with an advanced solid tumor such as melanoma, head and neck, liver or kidney cancer.

The V gene is TRBV5-1, the J gene TRBJ2-1; D gene ambiguous. CDR1 and CDR2 (germline): SGHRS, YFSETQ. This CDR3 spans 14 amino acids. V was clipped by 4 bases and J by 1 base, with 9 bases between them. This CDR3 reads CASSQTESYNEQFF. As DNA, the CDR3 is TGCGCCAGCAGCCAAACGGAGTCCTACAATGAGCAGTTCTTC.

The V call is TRBV28, the J call TRBJ1-2; no clear D. Germline V gene sequence: CDR1 MDHEN, CDR2 SYDVKM. Trimming removed 6 bases at V and 5 bases at J, with 7 bases between. This CDR3 contains 11 residues. The CDR3 nucleotides read TGTGCCAGCAGGGAGGGATATGGCTACACCTTC. Encoded protein: CASREGYGYTF.

The chain combines TRBV28 with TRBJ2-1; 15 positions agree with TRBD2. CDR1 is MDHEN, CDR2 SYDVKM, per germline. The CDR3 extends over 18 amino acids. V trimming: 5 bases; J trimming: 8 bases; junction bases outside the gene matches: 13. The CDR3 DNA reads TGTGCCAGCAGTCTAATCGGGACTAGCGGGAGGACCGGCGATGAGCAGTTCTTC. Amino acids: CASSLIGTSGRTGDEQFF.

This chain joins TRBV28 and TRBJ2-7; D gene uncertain. In germline, CDR1 is MDHEN, CDR2 SYDVKM. Trimming left V 7 bases short and J 3 bases short, with 19 bases between. The CDR3 covers 15 residues. The CDR3 region is CASTSGPVVGYEQYF. CDR3 in DNA: TGTGCCAGCACCTCCGGACCCGTCGTTGGCTACGAGCAGTACTTC.

The rearrangement links TRBV18 to TRBJ1-1; TRBD1 matches at 7 bases. The CDR3 runs 14 residues. The junction had 5 bases not matched to a gene; V was cut back by 3 bases and J by 4 bases. Germline CDR1 is KGHSH and CDR2 is LQKENI. CDR3 loop: CASSPGTASTEAFF. CDR3 bases: TGTGCCAGCTCACCCGGGACAGCCTCCACTGAAGCTTTCTTT.

The genes are TRBV9 and TRBJ2-5; 7 bases line up with TRBD1. Germline V CDR1 and CDR2: SGDLS, YYNGEE. The trim removed 4 bases at V and 3 bases at J, leaving 9 bases unmatched. CDR3 length equals 15 residues. The CDR3 loop reads CASSTSTGWEETQYF. The CDR3 DNA reads as TGTGCCAGCAGCACCTCGACAGGGTGGGAAGAGACCCAGTACTTC.

The chain is built from TRBV4-3 and TRBJ2-2; D is unclear. The V end was cut by 1 base, the J end by 4 bases, with 1 base between. CDR1 LGHNA and CDR2 YSLEER come from the germline V gene. The CDR3 loop spans 12 amino acids. The CDR3 here is CASSQGTGELFF. The CDR3 coding sequence is TGCGCCAGCAGCCAAGGCACCGGGGAGCTGTTTTTT.

The rearrangement uses TRBV4-3 and TRBJ2-7; 15 positions match TRBD2. V lost 3 bases, J lost 4 bases, and 4 bases stayed unmatched. The germline gives CDR1 LGHNA, CDR2 YSLEER. CDR3 length: 16 amino acids. The CDR3 sequence: CASSQGLAGGSYEQYF. The CDR3 DNA follows: TGCGCCAGCAGCCAGGGACTAGCGGGAGGTAGTTACGAGCAGTACTTC.

The chain couples TRBV7-2 to TRBJ1-4; 7 positions match TRBD1. The CDR3 is 14 amino acids. V lost 1 base and J lost 7; bases outside the gene matches: 3. Germline loops: CDR1 SGHTA, CDR2 FQGNSA. Here the CDR3 DNA reads TGTGCCAGCAGCTTAGGGGGACAGAGTGAAAAACTGTTTTTT. This sequence encodes CASSLGGQSEKLFF. The full variable domain, its missing parts supplied by reference TRBV7-2 and TRBJ1-4, is GAGVSQSPSNKVTEKGKDVELRCDPISGHTALYWYRQSLGQGLEFLIYFQGNSAPDKSGLPSDRFSAERTGGSVSTLTIQRTQQEDSAVYLCASSLGGQSEKLFFGSGTQLSVL.

The count of this clone is one. The chain joins TRBV21-1 to TRBJ1-4. TRBV21-1 is a recognized pseudogene. There are 14 residues in the CDR3. The CDR3 protein is CASHRGAPWEKLFF. The DNA of the CDR3 is TGTGCCAGCCACCGGGGGGCCCCATGGGAAAAACTGTTTTTT.

The chain is built from TRBV18 and TRBJ2-2, with no clear D. The germline CDR1 and CDR2 sequences are KGHSH and LQKENI. The CDR3 length is 12 residues. V was shortened by 2 bases and J by 9 bases, with 7 bases between the two germline ends. The CDR3 DNA reads TGTGCCAGCTCACCAGGCGACCGGGAGCTGTTTTTT. This translates into CASSPGDRELFF.

This clone was seen a handful of times. The CDR3 nucleotides read TGTGCCAGCAGTCCGAGCGGAGAATACAATGAGCAGTTCTTC. Protein: CASSPSGEYNEQFF. The rearrangement uses TRBV27 and TRBJ2-1; D is perhaps TRBD2 (5 bases). The CDR3 extends over 14 amino acids. CDR1 and CDR2 (germline): MNHEY, SMNVEV (reference sequence). Trimming cost V 5 bases and J 4 bases, with 12 bases left between them.

The rearrangement joins TRBV6-6 to TRBJ1-5; D is uncertain. The V and J ends lost 7 bases and 4 bases respectively, with 8 bases between them. Germline assignment: CDR1 MNHNY and CDR2 SVGAGI (reference sequence). This CDR3 region has 12 residues. CDR3 in amino acids: CASTRQNQPQHF. Here the CDR3 DNA reads TGTGCCAGCACGCGGCAAAATCAGCCCCAGCATTTT.

The genes are TRBV14 and TRBJ2-7; D not certain. The germline gives CDR1 SGHDN, CDR2 FVKESK. The CDR3 covers 12 residues. The V gene lost 4 bases and the J gene lost 6 bases, with 10 bases spanning the gap. The CDR3 nucleotides are TGTGCCAGCAGCCCGACCAAATTCGAGCAGTACTTC. Amino acid sequence: CASSPTKFEQYF.

The chain is built from TRBV27 and TRBJ2-2, with D maybe TRBD1 (6 bases). CDR1 MNHEY and CDR2 SMNVEV come from the germline V gene (reference sequence). Trimming shortened V by 6 bases and J by 6 bases, and 20 bases separated the two germline ends. CDR3 length: 16 residues. The CDR3 region has the DNA TGTGCCAGCAGCTGGGACCCGAGGGGGTTCGCCGGGGAGCTGTTTTTT. This gives the protein CASSWDPRGFAGELFF.